Following are 11 T cell receptor beta chains from one sample sequenced in a study of blood T cells in healthy people across ages. The use of a sample-barcoded 5' primer and a J-beta primer mix characterized a second PCR of about 6 to 11 cycles. Each CDR3 protein gets one entry after TCRdb re-called the 5' RACE reads with MiXCR. This sample has 1.8 million or so distinct CDR3 sequences, with roughly 43% found just once. The specimen sequenced was blood. The receptors originated from a human donor in good health.

The rearrangement links TRBV7-8 to TRBJ2-3, with D perhaps TRBD2 (5 bases). The CDR3 length is 15 residues. V gave up 5 bases and J gave up 6 bases, with 18 bases separating them. The germline V gene has CDR1 SGHVS and CDR2 FQNEAQ. The chain's CDR3 is CASSATSIRGDTQYF. CDR3 in DNA: TGTGCCAGCAGCGCGACCAGCATAAGAGGGGATACGCAGTATTTT.

This clonotype has only a few counts. The chain is built from TRBV9 and TRBJ1-2; D ambiguous. The V gene's germline CDR1 is SGDLS and CDR2 YYNGEE. The CDR3 contains 16 residues. The V gene lost 0 bases and the J gene lost 0 bases, with 12 bases spanning the gap. The chain's CDR3 is CASSVGGELTNYGYTF. The CDR3 DNA is TGTGCCAGCAGCGTAGGTGGGGAACTAACTAACTATGGCTACACCTTC.

This clonotype was recorded many times. The rearrangement joins TRBV6-5 to TRBJ1-2; D is undetermined. Trimming left V 8 bases short and J 0 bases short, with 10 bases between. Looked up from germline, CDR1 is MNHEY and CDR2 is SVGAGI. This CDR3 contains 13 residues. CDR3 amino acids: CASRDIANYGYTF. CDR3 sequence (DNA): TGTGCCAGCCGGGATATAGCTAACTATGGCTACACCTTC.

A few counts support this clonotype. The rearrangement uses TRBV9 and TRBJ2-1, with D perhaps TRBD1 (6 bases). Per germline, CDR1 SGDLS and CDR2 YYNGEE. This CDR3 contains 16 residues. The V and J ends lost 3 bases and 3 bases respectively, with 16 bases between them. The CDR3 sequence is CASSAPTGKGYNEQFF. DNA of the CDR3: TGTGCCAGCAGCGCCCCGACAGGCAAAGGCTACAATGAGCAGTTCTTC.

About this clonotype itself: One base away lies a much larger clone, so this may be a sequencing read error. The rearrangement uses TRBV6-6 and TRBJ2-4; possibly TRBD2 for D (5 bases). Germline V gene data show CDR1 as MNHNY and CDR2 as SVGAGI (reference sequence). The length of the CDR3 is 14 residues. Trimming shortened V by 4 bases and J by 13 bases, and 20 bases separated the two germline ends. The CDR3 DNA reads as TGTGCCAGCAGTTTCGAATTGACTACAAGTGAGCAGTACTTC. Residues: CASSFELTTSEQYF.

Here the CDR3 DNA reads TGTGCCAGCAGCCAAGATCGGAGCGGGGAGGGGTTGGAGTTCTTC. Protein product: CASSQDRSGEGLEFF. The V gene is TRBV4-2, the J gene TRBJ2-1; the match to TRBD2 covers 7 bases. V shed 0 bases and J 14 bases; nucleotides not matched to a gene: 13. Per germline, CDR1 LGHNA and CDR2 YNFKEQ. The CDR3 totals 15 residues.

The chain is built from TRBV5-1 and TRBJ2-3; D remains unclear. CDR1 and CDR2 (germline): SGHRS, YFSETQ. Trimming removed 4 bases from V and 4 bases from J, with 10 bases in between. The CDR3 runs 13 residues. CDR3 coding DNA: TGCGCCAGCAGCAATCGGCCGTCAGATACGCAGTATTTT. Protein sequence: CASSNRPSDTQYF.

The chain joins TRBV20-1 to TRBJ1-1; D is undetermined. The CDR3 has 13 amino acids. V was pared by 6 bases and J by 1 base, with 12 bases between. Per germline, CDR1 DFQATT and CDR2 SNEGSKA (reference sequence). CDR3 in DNA: TGCAGTGCCCGGACCCCCCAGAACACTGAAGCTTTCTTT. Residues: CSARTPQNTEAFF.

This sequence joins TRBV5-1 and TRBJ1-4, with D unclear. Deletions cut 4 bases from V and 8 bases from J, with 18 bases between. The CDR3 has 15 residues. CDR1 and CDR2 from the germline V gene are SGHRS and YFSETQ. This chain's CDR3 is CASSPTWGTGEKLFF. CDR3 DNA: TGCGCCAGCAGCCCCACGTGGGGTACGGGCGAAAAACTGTTTTTT.

This clonotype was detected a few times. V and J are TRBV20-1 and TRBJ1-5; D perhaps matches TRBD1 (5 bases). Germline assignment: CDR1 DFQATT and CDR2 SNEGSKA (reference sequence). The CDR3 runs to 15 residues. V lost 1 base to trimming and J lost 5 bases, with 15 bases between them. The CDR3 region is CSARGGVLNYQPQHF. As DNA, the CDR3 is TGCAGTGCTAGAGGGGGGGTTCTTAATTATCAGCCCCAGCATTTT.

This sequence joins TRBV29-1 and TRBJ1-1, with D unclear. V lost 6 bases to trimming and J lost 6 bases, with 17 bases between them. Germline assignment: CDR1 SQVTM and CDR2 ANQGSEA. CDR3 length: 13 amino acids. The CDR3 coding sequence is TGCAGCGTAAGGACGGCACCTTTGGCTGAAGCTTTCTTT. It is translated as CSVRTAPLAEAFF.